These 12 T cell receptor beta chains originate from one sample sequenced in a study of shared clonotypes between healthy human individuals. Data came from immunoSEQ multiplex PCR; TCRdb stores just in-frame clones and leaves some out. The sample records roughly 2,000,000 clones, over 85% being singletons. Only CD45RO-negative cells positively selected for CCR7 counted as naive CD8 cells, so terminally differentiated effector memory CD45RA+ cells were excluded. Sequencing was done on a sample of naive CD8+ T cells from PBMCs. These receptors originate from a young man in good health. Some clones in this sample may be carry-over from other donors' samples.

This clone was seen only once. The chain couples TRBV10-2 to TRBJ2-7; no definite D call. The CDR3 has 12 residues. Germline lookup yields CDR1 WSHSY and CDR2 SAAADI. Trimming shortened V by 4 bases and J by 0 bases, and 4 bases separated the two germline ends. As DNA, the CDR3 is TGCGCCAGCAGTGGCTTCTCCTACGAGCAGTACTTC. It is translated as CASSGFSYEQYF.

V is TRBV7-4 and J is TRBJ2-5; D possibly uses TRBD1 or TRBD2 (5 bases each). This CDR3 spans 15 amino acids. The V end lost 6 bases, the J end lost 5 bases, and 19 bases lay between the germline ends. Germline V gene lookup returns CDR1 SGHVT and CDR2 SQSDAQ. As DNA, the CDR3 is TGTGCCAGCAGAGAGGTAGGGACCACGCAGGAGACCCAGTACTTC. Residues: CASREVGTTQETQYF. Full variable domain (remainder filled in from reference TRBV7-4 and TRBJ2-5): GAGVSQSPRYKVAKRGRDVALRCDSISGHVTLYWYRQTLGQGSEVLTYSQSDAQRDKSGRPSGRFSAERPERSVSTLKIQRTEQGDSAVYLCASREVGTTQETQYFGPGTRLLVL.

The chain has TRBV5-4 and TRBJ1-2, with 7 bases lining up with TRBD1. J gave up 4 bases and V 4 bases, and 7 bases lay outside the gene matches. CDR1 and CDR2 (germline): SGHNT, YYREEE (reference sequence). The CDR3 runs 14 residues. The CDR3 spells CASSLIRGIYGYTF. The CDR3 nucleotides read TGTGCCAGCAGCCTAATCAGGGGGATCTATGGCTACACCTTC. Looking up the rest from reference TRBV5-4 and TRBJ1-2 gives the full variable domain: ETGVTQSPTHLIKTRGQQVTLRCSSQSGHNTVSWYQQALGQGPQFIFQYYREEENGRGNFPPRFSGLQFPNYSSELNVNALELDDSALYLCASSLIRGIYGYTFGSGTRLTVV.

The gene calls are TRBV2 and TRBJ1-1; tentatively, D is TRBD1 (5 bases). The ends were cut back, 5 bases at V and 0 bases at J, with 16 bases in the middle. This CDR3 contains 16 residues. Germline V CDR1 and CDR2: SNHLY, FYNNEI. The CDR3 region is CASSLGVGDLNTEAFF. The DNA of the CDR3 is TGTGCCAGCAGTCTAGGGGTGGGGGATTTGAACACTGAAGCTTTCTTT. The variable domain in full, with the rest retrieved from reference TRBV2 and TRBJ1-1, is EPEVTQTPSHQVTQMGQEVILRCVPISNHLYFYWYRQILGQKVEFLVSFYNNEISEKSEIFDDQFSVERPDGSNFTLKIRSTKLEDSAMYFCASSLGVGDLNTEAFFGQGTRLTVV.

This chain links TRBV27 with TRBJ2-3; TRBD2 matches 7 bases. CDR3 length equals 16 residues. Germline V gene lookup returns CDR1 MNHEY and CDR2 SMNVEV (reference sequence). Trimming cost V 7 bases and J 3 bases; bases outside gene matches: 13. For the CDR3, the DNA is TGTGCCAGCAAACACTTCAGCGGGACGACTACAGATACGCAGTATTTT. Amino acids: CASKHFSGTTTDTQYF.

The chain recombines TRBV15 with TRBJ2-1, with D possibly TRBD1 on 5 matching bases. CDR1 and CDR2 from the germline V gene are LNHNV and YYDKDF (reference sequence). V dropped 5 bases and J dropped 8 bases, with 13 bases sitting between them. The CDR3 sequence is 13 residues long. CDR3 nucleotides: TGTGCCACCAGCCCCGATAGGGGATATGAGCAGTTCTTC. It translates to CATSPDRGYEQFF.

The chain recombines TRBV5-1 with TRBJ2-7, with 7 bases lining up with TRBD2. The V gene's germline CDR1 is SGHRS and CDR2 YFSETQ. The CDR3 is 14 amino acids. J was trimmed by 2 bases and V by 4 bases; bases with no gene match: 6. CDR3 amino acids: CASSPREEAYEQYF. As DNA, the CDR3 is TGCGCCAGCAGCCCCCGGGAGGAGGCCTACGAGCAGTACTTC.

The chain has TRBV27 and TRBJ2-7, with D perhaps being TRBD1 or TRBD2 (5 bases each). Germline V gives CDR1 MNHEY, CDR2 SMNVEV (reference sequence). The CDR3 spans 15 residues. The germline V and J ends were trimmed by 2 bases and 3 bases, with 14 bases remaining between them. CDR3 loop: CASSLGTPSYYEQYF. For the CDR3, the DNA is TGTGCCAGCAGTTTAGGGACCCCCTCCTACTACGAGCAGTACTTC.

There are a few counts of this clone. The chain carries TRBV11-2 and TRBJ1-5; TRBD1 might be the D (6 bases). CDR1 and CDR2 (germline): SGHAT, FQNNGV. The CDR3 is 14 amino acids. Trimming removed 2 bases from V and 6 bases from J, with 11 bases in between. In DNA, the CDR3 is TGTGCCAGCAGCTTATTCCCCAGGGGTCAGCCCCAGCATTTT. As protein: CASSLFPRGQPQHF.

The chain carries TRBV7-8 and TRBJ2-7, with 13 bases fitting TRBD2. Trimming took 4 bases from V and 5 from J; bases not matched to a gene: 2. The length of the CDR3 is 14 residues. Per the germline V gene, CDR1 is SGHVS and CDR2 is FQNEAQ. The CDR3 DNA is TGTGCCAGCAGCTGGACTAGCGGGAGCCACGAGCAGTACTTC. Its translation is CASSWTSGSHEQYF.

The rearrangement joins TRBV11-1 to TRBJ2-2; D gene ambiguous. Trimming pared 5 bases from V and 1 base from J, leaving 8 bases between. Per the germline V gene, CDR1 is SGHAT and CDR2 is FQDESV (reference sequence). The CDR3 sequence is 14 residues long. This CDR3 reads CASSTDMNTGELFF. CDR3 nucleotides: TGTGCCAGCAGCACCGACATGAACACCGGGGAGCTGTTTTTT. The full variable domain, in which reference TRBV11-1 and TRBJ2-2 provide the parts outside the CDR3, is EAEVAQSPRYKITEKSQAVAFWCDPISGHATLYWYRQILGQGPELLVQFQDESVVDDSQLPKDRFSAERLKGVDSTLKIQPAELGDSAMYLCASSTDMNTGELFFGEGSRLTVL.

This chain links TRBV5-1 with TRBJ1-2; D is possibly TRBD1 (5 bases). The CDR3 length is 15 residues. Deletions cut 0 bases from V and 10 bases from J, with 19 bases between. Germline CDR1 and CDR2: SGHRS and YFSETQ. CDR3 in amino acids: CASSLGLGRATIYTF. In DNA form, the CDR3 reads TGCGCCAGCAGCTTGGGACTTGGCAGGGCCACGATCTACACCTTC.